This T cell receptor (beta chain) was captured in a study of spatial heterogeneity in lung cancer. Study details: Donation came from 70 or so patients with untreated early-stage non-small cell lung cancer. Sequencing was performed on follow-up PBMC samples when available, collected at a median of roughly two years after resection.

A unique molecular identifier was attached to every TCR cDNA molecule. Each CDR3 protein gets one entry after TCRdb re-called the 5' RACE reads with MiXCR. Counted here are some 110,000 distinct CDR3 sequences, approximately 12% occurring once; the ten biggest clones make up 16%. Time point reported: blood at routine non-recurrence follow-up after resection. Researchers sequenced whole RNA taken from tumor, nontumor lung or frozen PBMC without sorting. Germline V gene lookup returns CDR1 LGHNA and CDR2 YNFKEQ. V lost 0 bases and J 4 bases, leaving 10 bases between the germline ends. CDR3 length: 14 amino acids.

The source was PBMCs, collected at follow-up. This TCR derives from a male donor with early-stage non-small cell lung cancer. The chain uses TRBV4-2 and TRBJ2-7; D is unresolved. CDR3 DNA sequence: TGTGCCAGCAGCCAAGATCCCCAGGCATACGAGCAGTACTTC. The encoded protein is CASSQDPQAYEQYF.